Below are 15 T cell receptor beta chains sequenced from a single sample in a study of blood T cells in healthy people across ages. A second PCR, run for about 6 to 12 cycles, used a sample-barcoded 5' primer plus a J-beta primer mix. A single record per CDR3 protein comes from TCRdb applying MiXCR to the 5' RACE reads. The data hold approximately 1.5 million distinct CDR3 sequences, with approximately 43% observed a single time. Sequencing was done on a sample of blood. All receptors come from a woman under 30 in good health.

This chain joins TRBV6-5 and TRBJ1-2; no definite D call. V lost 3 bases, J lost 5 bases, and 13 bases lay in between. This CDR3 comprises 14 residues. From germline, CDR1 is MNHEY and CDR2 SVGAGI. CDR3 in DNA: TGTGCCAGCAGTTATGGGATCGGAGAGTATGGCTACACCTTC. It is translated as CASSYGIGEYGYTF.

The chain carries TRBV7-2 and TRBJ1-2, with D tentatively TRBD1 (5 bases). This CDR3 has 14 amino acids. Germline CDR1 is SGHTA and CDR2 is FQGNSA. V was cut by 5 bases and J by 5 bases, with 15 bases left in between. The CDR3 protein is CASSPRGGDYGYTF. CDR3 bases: TGTGCCAGCAGCCCCCGTGGAGGGGATTATGGCTACACCTTC.

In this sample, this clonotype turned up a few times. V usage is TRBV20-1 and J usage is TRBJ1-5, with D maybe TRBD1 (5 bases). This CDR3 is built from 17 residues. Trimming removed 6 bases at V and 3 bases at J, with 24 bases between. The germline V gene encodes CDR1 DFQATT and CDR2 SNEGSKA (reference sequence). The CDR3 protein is CSAVTGRVDDLNQPQHF. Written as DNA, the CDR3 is TGCAGTGCCGTAACCGGCAGGGTGGACGACCTCAATCAGCCCCAGCATTTT.

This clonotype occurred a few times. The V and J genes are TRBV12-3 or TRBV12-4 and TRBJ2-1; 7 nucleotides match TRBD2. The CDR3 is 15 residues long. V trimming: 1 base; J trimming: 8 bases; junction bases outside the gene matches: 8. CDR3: CASSLVGGPGDEQFF. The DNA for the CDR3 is TGTGCCAGCAGTTTAGTGGGAGGGCCGGGGGATGAGCAGTTCTTC.

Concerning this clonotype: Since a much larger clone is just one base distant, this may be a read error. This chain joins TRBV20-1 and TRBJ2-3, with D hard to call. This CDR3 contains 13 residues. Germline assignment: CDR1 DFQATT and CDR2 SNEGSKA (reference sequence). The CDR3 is CSARRDSTDAQYF. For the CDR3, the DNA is TGCAGTGCTAGAAGGGATAGCACAGATGCGCAGTATTTT.

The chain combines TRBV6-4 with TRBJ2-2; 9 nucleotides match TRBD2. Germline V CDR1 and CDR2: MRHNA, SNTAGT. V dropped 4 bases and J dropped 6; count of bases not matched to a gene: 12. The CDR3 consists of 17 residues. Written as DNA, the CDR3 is TGTGCCAGCAGTGCTTATGTCGGCCTAGCGGGGCCCGGGGAGCTGTTTTTT. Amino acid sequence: CASSAYVGLAGPGELFF.

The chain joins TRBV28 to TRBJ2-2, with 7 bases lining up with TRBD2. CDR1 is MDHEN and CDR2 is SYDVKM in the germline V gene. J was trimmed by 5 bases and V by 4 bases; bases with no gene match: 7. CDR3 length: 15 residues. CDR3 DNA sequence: TGTGCCAGCAGTTCCGGGGGGACCGGAACCGGGGAGCTGTTTTTT. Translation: CASSSGGTGTGELFF.

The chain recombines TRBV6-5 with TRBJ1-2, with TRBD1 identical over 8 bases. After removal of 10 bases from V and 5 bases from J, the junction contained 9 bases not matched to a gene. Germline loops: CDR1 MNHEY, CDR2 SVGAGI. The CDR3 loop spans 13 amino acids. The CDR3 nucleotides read TGTGCCACTCGGGACGGGACAGGTTATGGCTACACCTTC. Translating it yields CATRDGTGYGYTF.

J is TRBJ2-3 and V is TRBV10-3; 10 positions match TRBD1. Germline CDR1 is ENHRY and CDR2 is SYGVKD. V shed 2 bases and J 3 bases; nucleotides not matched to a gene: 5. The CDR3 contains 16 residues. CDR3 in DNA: TGTGCCATCAGTGAGCCCGGACAGGGGGTTACAGATACGCAGTATTTT. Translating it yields CAISEPGQGVTDTQYF.

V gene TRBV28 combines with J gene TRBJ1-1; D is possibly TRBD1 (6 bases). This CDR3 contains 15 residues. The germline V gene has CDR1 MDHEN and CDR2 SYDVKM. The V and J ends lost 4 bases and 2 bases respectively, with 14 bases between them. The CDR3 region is CASSSPTGSNTEAFF. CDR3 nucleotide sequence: TGTGCCAGCAGTTCCCCGACAGGTTCCAACACTGAAGCTTTCTTT.

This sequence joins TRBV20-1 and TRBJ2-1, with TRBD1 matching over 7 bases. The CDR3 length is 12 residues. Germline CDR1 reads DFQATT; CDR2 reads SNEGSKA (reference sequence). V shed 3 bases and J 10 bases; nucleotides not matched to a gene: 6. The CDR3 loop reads CSARDDRAEQFF. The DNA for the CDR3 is TGCAGTGCTAGGGACGACAGGGCCGAGCAGTTCTTC.

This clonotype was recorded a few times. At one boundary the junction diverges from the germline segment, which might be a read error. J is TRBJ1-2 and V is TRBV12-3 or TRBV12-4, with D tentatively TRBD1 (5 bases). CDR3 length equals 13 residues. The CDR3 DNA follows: TGTGACAGCAGTTTATTCCAGGGAACTGGCTACACCTTC. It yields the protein CDSSLFQGTGYTF.

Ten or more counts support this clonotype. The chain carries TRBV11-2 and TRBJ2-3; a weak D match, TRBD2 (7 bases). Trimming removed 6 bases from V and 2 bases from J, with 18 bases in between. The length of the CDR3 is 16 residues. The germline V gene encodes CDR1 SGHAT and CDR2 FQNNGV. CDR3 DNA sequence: TGTGCCAGCAGTTCAACAGCGGGACACAACACAGATACGCAGTATTTT. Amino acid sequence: CASSSTAGHNTDTQYF.

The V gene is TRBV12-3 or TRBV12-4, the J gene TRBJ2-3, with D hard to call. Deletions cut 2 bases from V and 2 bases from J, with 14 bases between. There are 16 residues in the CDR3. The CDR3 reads CASSLKGPTATDTQYF. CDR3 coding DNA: TGTGCCAGCAGTTTAAAGGGCCCTACCGCCACAGATACGCAGTATTTT.

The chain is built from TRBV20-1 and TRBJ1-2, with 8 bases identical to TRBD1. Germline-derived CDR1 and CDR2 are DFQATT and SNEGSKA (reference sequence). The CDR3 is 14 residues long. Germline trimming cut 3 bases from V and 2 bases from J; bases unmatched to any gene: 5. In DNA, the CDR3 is TGCAGTGCTAGCCCCGACAGGGGAAACTATGGCTACACCTTC. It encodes CSASPDRGNYGYTF.